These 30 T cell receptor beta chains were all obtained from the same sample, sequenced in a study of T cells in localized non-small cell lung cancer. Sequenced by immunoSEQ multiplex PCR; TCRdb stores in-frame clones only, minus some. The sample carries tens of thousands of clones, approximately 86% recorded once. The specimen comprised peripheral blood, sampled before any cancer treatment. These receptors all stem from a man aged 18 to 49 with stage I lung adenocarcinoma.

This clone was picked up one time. CDR3 protein: CASSLNSYNEQFF. CDR3 sequence (DNA): TGTGCCAGCAGTTTAAACAGCTACAATGAGCAGTTCTTC. The chain recombines TRBV27 with TRBJ2-1, with D uncertain. In germline, CDR1 is MNHEY, CDR2 SMNVEV (reference sequence). V was pared by 2 bases and J by 3 bases, with 5 bases between. This CDR3 contains 13 residues.

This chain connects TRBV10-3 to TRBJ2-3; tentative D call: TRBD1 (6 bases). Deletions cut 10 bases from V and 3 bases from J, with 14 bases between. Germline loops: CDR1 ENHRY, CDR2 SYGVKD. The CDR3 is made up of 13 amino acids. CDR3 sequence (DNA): TGTGCCACGACAGGAGGCGCGACAGATACGCAGTATTTT. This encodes CATTGGATDTQYF.

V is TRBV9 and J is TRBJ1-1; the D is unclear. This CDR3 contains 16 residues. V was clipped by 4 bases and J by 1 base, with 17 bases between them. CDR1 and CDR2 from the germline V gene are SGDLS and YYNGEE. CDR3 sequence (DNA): TGTGCCAGCAGCCCCCCCTTCGCGACCGGGAACACTGAAGCTTTCTTT. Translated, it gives CASSPPFATGNTEAFF. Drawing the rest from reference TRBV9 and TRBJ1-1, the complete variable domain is DSGVTQTPKHLITATGQRVTLRCSPRSGDLSVYWYQQSLDQGLQFLIQYYNGEERAKGNILERFSAQQFPDLHSELNLSSLELGDSALYFCASSPPFATGNTEAFFGQGTRLTVV.

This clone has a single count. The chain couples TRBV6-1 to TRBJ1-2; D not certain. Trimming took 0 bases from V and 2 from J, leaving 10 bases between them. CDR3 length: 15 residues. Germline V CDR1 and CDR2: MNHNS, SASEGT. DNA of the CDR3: TGTGCCAGCAGTGAAGCGGTTCATACAAACTATGGCTACACCTTC. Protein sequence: CASSEAVHTNYGYTF.

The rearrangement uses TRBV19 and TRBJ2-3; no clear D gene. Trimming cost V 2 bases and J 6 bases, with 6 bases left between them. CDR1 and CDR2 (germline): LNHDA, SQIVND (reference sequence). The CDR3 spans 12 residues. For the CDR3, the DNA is TGTGCCAGTAGTATACGTAGGGATACGCAGTATTTT. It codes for CASSIRRDTQYF.

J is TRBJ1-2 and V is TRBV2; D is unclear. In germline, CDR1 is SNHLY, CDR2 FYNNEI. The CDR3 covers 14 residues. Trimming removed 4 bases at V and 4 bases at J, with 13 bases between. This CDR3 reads CASSVEGGIYGYTF. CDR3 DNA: TGTGCCAGCAGTGTCGAGGGCGGTATCTATGGCTACACCTTC.

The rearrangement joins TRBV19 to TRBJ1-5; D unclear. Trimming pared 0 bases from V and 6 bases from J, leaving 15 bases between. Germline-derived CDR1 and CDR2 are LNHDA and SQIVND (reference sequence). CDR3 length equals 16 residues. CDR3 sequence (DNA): TGTGCCAGTAGTATAGATCATTCGGGGTTCGGTCAGCCCCAGCATTTT. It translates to CASSIDHSGFGQPQHF.

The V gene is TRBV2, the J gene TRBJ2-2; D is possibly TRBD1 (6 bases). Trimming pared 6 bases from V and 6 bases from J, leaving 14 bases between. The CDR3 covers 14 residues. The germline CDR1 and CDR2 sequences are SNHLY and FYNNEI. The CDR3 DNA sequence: TGTGCCAGCAGGGGGCAGGGGCCGGCCGGGGAGCTGTTTTTT. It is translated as CASRGQGPAGELFF.

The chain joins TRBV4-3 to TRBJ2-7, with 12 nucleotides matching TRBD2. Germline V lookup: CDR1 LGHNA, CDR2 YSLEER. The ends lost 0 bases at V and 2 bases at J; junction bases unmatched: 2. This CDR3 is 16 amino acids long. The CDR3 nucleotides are TGCGCCAGCAGCCAAGATTGGACTAGCGGGGCCTACGAGCAGTACTTC. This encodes CASSQDWTSGAYEQYF.

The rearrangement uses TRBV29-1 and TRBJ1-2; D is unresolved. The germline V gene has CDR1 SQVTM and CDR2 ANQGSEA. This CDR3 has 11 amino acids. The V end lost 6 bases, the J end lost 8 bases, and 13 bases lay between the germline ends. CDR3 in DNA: TGCAGCGTGAGGACGGGGAACGGCTACACCTTC. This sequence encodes CSVRTGNGYTF.

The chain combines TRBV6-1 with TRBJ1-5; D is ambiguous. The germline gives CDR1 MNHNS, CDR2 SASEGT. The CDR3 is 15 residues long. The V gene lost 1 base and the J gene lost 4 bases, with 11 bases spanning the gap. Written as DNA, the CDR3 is TGTGCCAGCAGTGAAGGGAGCGGCCCAAATCAGCCCCAGCATTTT. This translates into CASSEGSGPNQPQHF.

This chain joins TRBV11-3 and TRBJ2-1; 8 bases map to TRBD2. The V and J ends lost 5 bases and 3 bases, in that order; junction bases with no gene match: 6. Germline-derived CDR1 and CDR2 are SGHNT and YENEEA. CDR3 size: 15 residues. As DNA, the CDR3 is TGTGCCAGCAGCAGAGACGGGGGGGGCTACAATGAGCAGTTCTTC. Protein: CASSRDGGGYNEQFF.

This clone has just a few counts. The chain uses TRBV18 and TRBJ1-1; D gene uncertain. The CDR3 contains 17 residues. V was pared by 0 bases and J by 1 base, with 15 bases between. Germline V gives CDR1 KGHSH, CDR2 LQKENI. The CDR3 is CASSPPILSRTNTEAFF. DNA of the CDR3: TGTGCCAGCTCACCACCGATCCTTAGCCGAACGAACACTGAAGCTTTCTTT.

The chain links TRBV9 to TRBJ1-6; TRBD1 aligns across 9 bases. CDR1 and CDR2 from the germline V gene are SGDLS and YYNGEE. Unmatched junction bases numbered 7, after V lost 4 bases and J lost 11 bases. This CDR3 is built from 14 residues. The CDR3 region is CASSSSGTGTPLHF. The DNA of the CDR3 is TGTGCCAGCAGCTCATCCGGGACAGGGACACCCCTCCACTTT. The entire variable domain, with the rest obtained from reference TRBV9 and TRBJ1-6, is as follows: DSGVTQTPKHLITATGQRVTLRCSPRSGDLSVYWYQQSLDQGLQFLIQYYNGEERAKGNILERFSAQQFPDLHSELNLSSLELGDSALYFCASSSSGTGTPLHFGNGTRLTVT.

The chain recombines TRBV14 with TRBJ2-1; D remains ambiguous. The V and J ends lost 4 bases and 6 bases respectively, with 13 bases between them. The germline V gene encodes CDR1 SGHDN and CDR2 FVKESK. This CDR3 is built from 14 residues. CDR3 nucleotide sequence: TGTGCCAGCAGCCGGAACCGGATCGCCAATGAGCAGTTCTTC. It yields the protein CASSRNRIANEQFF.

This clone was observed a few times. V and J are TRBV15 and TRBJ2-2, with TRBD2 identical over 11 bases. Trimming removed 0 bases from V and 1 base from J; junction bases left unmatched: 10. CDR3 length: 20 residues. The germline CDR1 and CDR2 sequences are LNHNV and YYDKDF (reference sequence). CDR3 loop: CATSRDMGTTSGVNTGELFF. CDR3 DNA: TGTGCCACCAGCAGAGATATGGGGACGACTAGCGGGGTGAACACCGGGGAGCTGTTTTTT.

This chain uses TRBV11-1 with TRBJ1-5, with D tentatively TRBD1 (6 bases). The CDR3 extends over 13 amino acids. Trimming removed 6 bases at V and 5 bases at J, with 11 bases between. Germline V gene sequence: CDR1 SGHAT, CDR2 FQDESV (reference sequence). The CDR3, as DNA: TGTGCCAGCAGTCTTACAGGGCATCAGCCCCAGCATTTT. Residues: CASSLTGHQPQHF.

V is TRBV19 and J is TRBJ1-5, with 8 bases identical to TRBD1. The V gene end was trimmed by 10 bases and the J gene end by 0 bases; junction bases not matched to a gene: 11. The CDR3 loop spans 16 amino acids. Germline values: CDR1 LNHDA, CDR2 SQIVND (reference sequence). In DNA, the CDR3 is TGTGCCACCTCGACAGGGGACAACTATAGCAATCAGCCCCAGCATTTT. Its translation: CATSTGDNYSNQPQHF. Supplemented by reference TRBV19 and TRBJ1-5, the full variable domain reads DGGITQSPKYLFRKEGQNVTLSCEQNLNHDAMYWYRQDPGQGLRLIYYSQIVNDFQKGDIAEGYSVSREKKESFPLTVTSAQKNPTAFYLCATSTGDNYSNQPQHFGDGTRLSIL.

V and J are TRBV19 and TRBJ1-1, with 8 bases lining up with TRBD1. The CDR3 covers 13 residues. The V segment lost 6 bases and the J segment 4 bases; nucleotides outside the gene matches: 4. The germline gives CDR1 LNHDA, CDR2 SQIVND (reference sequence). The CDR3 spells CASRGTGATEAFF. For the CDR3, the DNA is TGTGCCAGTAGGGGGACAGGAGCCACTGAAGCTTTCTTT.

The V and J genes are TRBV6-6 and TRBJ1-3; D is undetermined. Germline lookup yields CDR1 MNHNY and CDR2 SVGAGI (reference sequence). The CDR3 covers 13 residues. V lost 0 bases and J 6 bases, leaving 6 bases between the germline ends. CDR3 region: CASSYSRTNTIYF. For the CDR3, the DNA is TGTGCCAGCAGTTACTCGAGGACAAACACCATATATTTT.

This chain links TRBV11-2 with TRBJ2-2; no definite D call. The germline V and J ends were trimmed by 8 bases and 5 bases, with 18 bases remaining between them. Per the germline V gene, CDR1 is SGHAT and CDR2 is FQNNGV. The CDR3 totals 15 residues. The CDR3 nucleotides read TGTGCCAGCGGACCGGACCCCAAGGTGACCGGGGAGCTGTTTTTT. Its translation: CASGPDPKVTGELFF.

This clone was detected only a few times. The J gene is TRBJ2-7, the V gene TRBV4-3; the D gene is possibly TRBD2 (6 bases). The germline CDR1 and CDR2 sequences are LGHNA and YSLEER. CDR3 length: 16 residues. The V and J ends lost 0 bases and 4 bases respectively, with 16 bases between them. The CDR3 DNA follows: TGCGCCAGCAGCCAAGAATATGGCGGGGCGACTTACGAGCAGTACTTC. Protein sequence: CASSQEYGGATYEQYF.

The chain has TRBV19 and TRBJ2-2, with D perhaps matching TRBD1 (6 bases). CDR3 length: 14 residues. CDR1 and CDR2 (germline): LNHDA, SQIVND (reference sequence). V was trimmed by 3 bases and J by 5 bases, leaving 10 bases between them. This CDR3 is CASSILGGTGELFF. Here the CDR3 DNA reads TGTGCCAGTAGTATCCTAGGGGGAACCGGGGAGCTGTTTTTT.

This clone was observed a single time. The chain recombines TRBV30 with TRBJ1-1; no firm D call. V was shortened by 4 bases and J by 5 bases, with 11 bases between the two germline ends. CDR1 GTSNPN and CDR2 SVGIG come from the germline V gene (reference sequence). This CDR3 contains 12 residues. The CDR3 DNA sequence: TGTGCCTGGAAGCGGATTGGAACTGAAGCTTTCTTT. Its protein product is CAWKRIGTEAFF.

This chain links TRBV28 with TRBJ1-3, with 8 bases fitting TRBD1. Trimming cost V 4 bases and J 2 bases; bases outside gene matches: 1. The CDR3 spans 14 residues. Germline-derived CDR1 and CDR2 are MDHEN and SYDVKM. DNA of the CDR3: TGTGCCAGCAGTTCAGGGGGCCCTGGAAACACCATATATTTT. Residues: CASSSGGPGNTIYF. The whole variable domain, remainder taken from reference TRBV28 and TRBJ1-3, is DVKVTQSSRYLVKRTGEKVFLECVQDMDHENMFWYRQDPGLGLRLIYFSYDVKMKEKGDIPEGYSVSREKKERFSLILESASTNQTSMYLCASSSGGPGNTIYFGEGSWLTVV.

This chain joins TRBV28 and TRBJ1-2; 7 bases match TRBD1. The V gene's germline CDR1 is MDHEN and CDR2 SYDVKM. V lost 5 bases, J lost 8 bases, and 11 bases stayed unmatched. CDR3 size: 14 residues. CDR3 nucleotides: TGTGCCAGCAGTCTAACGACAGGGTTGGGAGGCTACACCTTC. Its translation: CASSLTTGLGGYTF.

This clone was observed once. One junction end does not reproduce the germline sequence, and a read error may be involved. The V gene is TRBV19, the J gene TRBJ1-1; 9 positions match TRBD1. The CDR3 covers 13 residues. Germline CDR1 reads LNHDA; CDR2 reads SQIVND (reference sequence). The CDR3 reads CASSTLQGAEAFF. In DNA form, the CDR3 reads TGTGCCAGTAGTACTTTACAGGGGGCTGAGGCTTTCTTT.

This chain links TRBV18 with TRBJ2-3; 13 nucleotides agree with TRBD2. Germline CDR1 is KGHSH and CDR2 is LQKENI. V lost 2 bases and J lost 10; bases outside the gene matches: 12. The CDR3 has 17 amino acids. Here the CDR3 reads CASSPGLAGAARVSQYF. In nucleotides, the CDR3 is TGTGCCAGCTCACCAGGACTAGCGGGGGCCGCTAGGGTGTCGCAGTATTTT.

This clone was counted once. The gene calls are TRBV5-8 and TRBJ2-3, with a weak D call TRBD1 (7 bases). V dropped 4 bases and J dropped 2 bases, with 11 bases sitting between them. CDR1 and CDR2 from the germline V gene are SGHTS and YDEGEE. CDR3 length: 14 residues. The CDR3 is CASSAGQLTDTQYF. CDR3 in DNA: TGTGCCAGCAGCGCGGGACAGCTCACAGATACGCAGTATTTT.

The CDR3 DNA is TGTGCCAGTAAGGGGAACACTGAAGCTTTCTTT. Its translation: CASKGNTEAFF. The rearrangement joins TRBV19 to TRBJ1-1; no firm D call. From germline, CDR1 is LNHDA and CDR2 SQIVND (reference sequence). Trimming took off 7 bases at V and 1 base at J, with 4 bases between the two ends. This CDR3 is 11 amino acids long.